This TCR beta chain was documented in a study of CD8 T cells in ankylosing spondylitis. Overall study findings and caveats: The authors reported significant enrichment of disease-linked clones in matched ankylosing spondylitis synovial fluid.

This CDR3 region has 14 residues. V was trimmed by 6 bases and J by 6 bases, leaving 15 bases between them. This clonotype appeared many times. Its antigen remains unknown. TCRdb re-called the 5' RACE reads with MiXCR, one entry per CDR3 protein. This table has 150,000 to 200,000 distinct CDR3 sequences, roughly 13% appearing once. This TCR was recovered from a female donor with ankylosing spondylitis or in good health (not recorded which). The rearrangement links TRBV12-3 or TRBV12-4 to TRBJ1-5; the D gene is possibly TRBD1 (6 bases). Sequencing input: blood, either unsorted or a sorted T cell fraction (not recorded which). This CDR3 is CASSLTGQGQPQHF. Written as DNA, the CDR3 is TGTGCCAGCAGCCTTACGGGACAAGGTCAGCCCCAGCATTTT.